This T cell receptor beta chain is from a study of post-analysis software for immune sequencing data. General study points: Patients used several TRBV segments, including TRBV5-6, TRBV5-1 and TRBV20-1, more often than controls. People with multiple sclerosis had a significantly lower normalized Chao1 diversity than controls did.

TCR beta libraries were prepared from cDNA with unique molecular identifiers. TCRdb reanalysed the PCR reads using MiXCR and keeps one entry per CDR3 protein. The table records approximately 460,000 distinct CDR3 sequences, around 40% of them present only once. The V gene's germline CDR1 is SGHTA and CDR2 FQGNSA. There are 15 residues in the CDR3. V shed 5 bases, J shed 4 bases, and the junction held 9 bases outside the gene matches. This clonotype has only a few counts. Its antigen is undetermined. The origin of this receptor is a girl aged 10 to 17 with multiple sclerosis. J is TRBJ2-3 and V is TRBV7-2, with 7 nucleotides matching TRBD1. Sequences were obtained from blood. The CDR3 DNA reads as TGTGCCAGCAGCAAGTACCGGGACAGCGCAGATACGCAGTATTTT. Its protein is CASSKYRDSADTQYF.